The rows below give T cell receptor beta chains drawn from one sample of a study of neurological immune-mediated disorders. TCRdb fed the 5' RACE reads into MiXCR, producing one record per CDR3 protein. The data contain about 43,000 distinct CDR3 sequences, approximately 12% of them seen just once; the ten biggest clones take up roughly 1.3%. The sequencing sample was made of PBMCs. These TCRs come from a female donor in good health. Each CDR3 is given with its conserved first and last residue. Each record gives: V gene, J gene, clone size, D gene, CDR3 DNA, CDR3 protein. D genes are given only for firm matches. Clone size is stated in some rows and not others, as once, few, many or a class when expanded.

V gene: TRBV6-1
J gene: TRBJ2-1
clone size: .
D gene: TRBD1
CDR3 DNA: TGTGCGAGCAGACACCCGGGACAGGGTTACAATGAGCAGTTCTTC
CDR3 protein: CASRHPGQGYNEQFF

V gene: TRBV20-1
J gene: TRBJ2-1
clone size: many
D gene: .
CDR3 DNA: TGCAGTGCTAGATCACCCTTAAAGGATGAGCAGTTCTTC
CDR3 protein: CSARSPLKDEQFF

V gene: TRBV12-5
J gene: TRBJ2-5
clone size: many
D gene: TRBD2
CDR3 DNA: TGTGCTAGTGGAACGGGACTAGACCAAGAGACCCAGTACTTC
CDR3 protein: CASGTGLDQETQYF

V gene: TRBV6-5
J gene: TRBJ1-1
clone size: many
D gene: TRBD1
CDR3 DNA: TGTGCCAGCAGCCGGACAGGGAGGGGAGGTGGCACTGAAGCTTTCTTT
CDR3 protein: CASSRTGRGGGTEAFF

V gene: TRBV25-1
J gene: TRBJ2-5
clone size: many
D gene: TRBD2
CDR3 DNA: TGTGCCAGCAGTGTGGCGGGAGTTTTGGAGACCCAGTACTTC
CDR3 protein: CASSVAGVLETQYF

V gene: TRBV19
J gene: TRBJ1-1
clone size: many
D gene: .
CDR3 DNA: TGTGCCAGTATCCCCCGGGGGCTTCGGAACACTGAAGCTTTCTTT
CDR3 protein: CASIPRGLRNTEAFF

V gene: TRBV2
J gene: TRBJ1-2
clone size: .
D gene: TRBD1
CDR3 DNA: TGTGCCAGCAAGGGGACAGGGACTTATGGCTACACCTTC
CDR3 protein: CASKGTGTYGYTF

V gene: TRBV5-1
J gene: TRBJ1-1
clone size: .
D gene: .
CDR3 DNA: TGCGCCAGCAGCTTGGCAGGGTCAAACACTGAAGCTTTCTTT
CDR3 protein: CASSLAGSNTEAFF

V gene: TRBV7-8
J gene: TRBJ2-1
clone size: many
D gene: TRBD2
CDR3 DNA: TGTGCCAGCAGCTTACGTCAAGCGGGAGTATCCTACAATGAGCAGTTCTTC
CDR3 protein: CASSLRQAGVSYNEQFF

V gene: TRBV20-1
J gene: TRBJ1-3
clone size: many
D gene: .
CDR3 DNA: TGCAGTGCTAGAGCCCCGGGTAATGTACCCTCTGGAAACACCATATATTTT
CDR3 protein: CSARAPGNVPSGNTIYF

V gene: TRBV10-2
J gene: TRBJ2-1
clone size: many
D gene: TRBD2
CDR3 DNA: TGCGCCAGCAGTGATGAGCGGGGGGGGATAGGGCAGTTCTTC
CDR3 protein: CASSDERGGIGQFF

V gene: TRBV20-1
J gene: TRBJ1-1
clone size: many
D gene: TRBD1
CDR3 DNA: TGCAGTGGCCGTATACAGGGGCTGAGCACTGAAGCTTTCTTT
CDR3 protein: CSGRIQGLSTEAFF